The source of this T cell receptor beta chain is a study of T cell repertoires in aging, cancer and after chemotherapy. Overall study findings and caveats: In healthy donors, age-related TCR diversity loss mainly reflected lost richness. Rebound thymic output was suggested by rising median generation probability during chemotherapy in each cancer cohort. Untreated cancer patients had significantly lower blood TCR diversity than age-matched healthy donors.

This CDR3 has 15 amino acids. The V gene's germline CDR1 is SGHKS and CDR2 YYEKEE (reference sequence). As to this clonotype: Its antigen is undetermined. The junction departs from germline at one end; a sequencing error may be responsible.

Multiplex touch-down PCR with TRB-A/B primers amplified rearranged V-D-J TRB sequences. One entry per CDR3 protein results from TCRdb running MiXCR on the multiplex PCR reads. The sample consists of more than 9,000 distinct CDR3 sequences, about 32% of them appearing once. Amplification of TCR beta used genomic DNA extracted from peripheral blood. V and J are TRBV5-5 and TRBJ2-1; D might be TRBD1 (5 bases). Sequencing was done on a sample of blood. This TCR derives from a human donor in good health. CDR3 in DNA: TGCGCCAGCAGTCCGCAGGGCACCGAGAACAATGAGCAGTTCTTC. This gives the protein CASSPQGTENNEQFF.